This TCR beta chain was captured in a study of CD8 T cells in ankylosing spondylitis (TCRdb year 2017). Study-level background: The study set out to find disease-linked TCR variants by profiling T cell receptor beta repertoires in ankylosing spondylitis patients and healthy donors. Samples of peripheral blood were taken, and for ankylosing spondylitis patients, synovial fluid was collected as well. In total, the full study cohort was made up of roughly 100 healthy donors and about two dozen ankylosing spondylitis patients. Study-level results and caveats: Blood from ankylosing spondylitis patients appeared to be characterized by a TCR beta motif made up of several highly homologous amino acid variants. Some motif variants had previously been reported in the synovial fluid and blood of reactive arthritis patients, which suggests shared mechanisms of disease initiation. The disease-linked clones were reported as significantly enriched in matched synovial fluid samples from ankylosing spondylitis patients. A CD8+ phenotype was shown by the disease-linked clones, which were found at relatively low frequencies in peripheral blood.

V loses 5 bases, J loses 2 bases, and the germline ends lie 14 bases apart. Counted from cysteine to phenylalanine, this CDR3 has 15 amino acids. The sequence is cut down to CDR3 DNA, 45 bases in frame from base 1. Worth noting for this clonotype: It has no known antigen specificity. Per-nucleotide qualities are absent, and no much larger clonotype sits a single base away.

Sequencer: Illumina HiSeq 2500. Quantitative 5'-RACE with molecular barcodes was used to prepare TCR beta libraries. The study's own analysis went as follows. A new computational method based on a probabilistic model of VDJ rearrangement was used to identify disease-linked TCR variants. The public reads were reprocessed in TCRdb via fastp at Q25 and MiXCR, keeping in-frame beta chains. Rows are combined by CDR3 protein, so each entry shows the most common genes and DNA. TCRdb assigned the V and J calls; the authors' analysis was not used. The sample table records about 450,000 distinct CDR3 sequences; roughly a quarter of these occur just once. The ten top clones hold roughly 0.9% of the sample.

The material sequenced was blood, either unsorted or a sorted T cell fraction (not recorded which). The rearranged chain carries TRBV12-3 or TRBV12-4 and TRBJ2-3; 6 matching bases give a weak D call of TRBD2. The receptor was isolated from a male donor with ankylosing spondylitis. Here the CDR3 is given as CASSPGTQYTDTQYF. The sequenced DNA is TGTGCCAGCAGTCCCGGGACTCAGTACACAGATACGCAGTATTTT.